Included here is one T cell receptor (beta chain) sequence, with context. This clone was counted a single time. No cognate antigen has been identified for it. Base qualities were left out, and no much larger clone turns up one base away. TCRbeta CDR3 regions were amplified from genomic DNA by means of the immunoSEQ Assay, a bias-controlled multiplex PCR. For the original study's pipeline: Within the assay, amplification of reference gene primers was used to estimate how many nucleated cells each sample contained. To quantify the absolute abundance of each unique TCRbeta CDR3 rearrangement, sequence reads were collapsed and filtered. For each sample, productive Simpson clonality was calculated as the square root of Simpson's diversity index across productive rearrangements. TCRdb obtained this table from immuneACCESS and retained in-frame rearrangements with V and J assigned. These tables miss some clones; where compared with another copy, unresolved V genes account for less than half of the shortfall, and the remainder is unexplained. V and J calls and clone size come straight from that table; D and trimming were deduced from the DNA. The sample table lists approximately 170,000 clones, under 85% of them with a count of one. Approximately 7% of the sample is taken by the ten largest.

CDR1 and CDR2 are drawn from the germline V gene: SGHAT, FQNNGV. Cut back by 0 bases and 10 bases, the V and J ends lie 13 bases apart. From its cysteine to its phenylalanine, the CDR3 spans 15 amino acids. The CDR3 DNA has 45 bases and is translated from base 1. This sample is part of a study of blood T cell repertoires in COVID-19 (dated by TCRdb to between 2020 and 2021). With respect to the entire study: Collaborator samples came from the United States, Italy and Spain and covered acute and convalescent phases of COVID-19. Subjects who had been exposed to COVID-19, were actively infected with it, or had recovered from it provided the deeply sampled blood TCRbeta repertoires that made up the dataset. The prospective study material was composed of cDNA or gDNA derived from T cells, B-cell-depleted T cells, or PBMCs. Where HLA class I and class II types were available, the types were taken from metadata supplied by the sample provider, not from assay-based typing. A de-identified subject ID, COVID-19 status, age in years and sex were almost always included in the sample metadata. The samples were drawn from two sources: the first 160 participants of the ongoing ImmuneRACE study, and fewer than 1,500 subjects contributed by 6 global collaborators. The repertoires were released in a freely available public database intended as a resource for research on the immune response to SARS-CoV-2.

One collaborating source in Seattle enrolled patients while the patients were actively infected and followed the patients over time throughout the course of disease. Whole blood was collected in K2EDTA tubes by collaborating institutions according to the institutions' own protocols. For TCRbeta analysis, collaborator samples were shipped as frozen whole blood, as isolated PBMCs, or as DNA extracted from either sample type. Study-level results and caveats: The amount of clinical and demographic metadata varied by source and participant and was provided uncurated.

The material sequenced was peripheral blood. The receptor chain draws on TRBV11-2 and TRBJ1-6; tentative D gene TRBD1, with 6 bases matching. The clonotype comes from a man at least 80 years old with COVID-19, enrolled during active disease. The CDR3 sequence is CASSLEGQFRSPLHF. The base sequence is TGTGCCAGCAGCTTAGAAGGACAGTTCAGGTCACCCCTCCACTTT.